This entry lists 18 T cell receptor beta chains sequenced from one sample in a study of PD-1 blockade in classical Hodgkin lymphoma. Measured with immunoSEQ multiplex PCR; TCRdb has only the in-frame clones, and not every one. The sample contains 20,000 to 25,000 clones, 94% of which appear only once. Time point given: newly diagnosed, previously untreated cHL patient sample. Source material: peripheral blood mononuclear cells (PBMCs). These receptors came from a human donor with classical Hodgkin lymphoma.

This chain connects TRBV11-2 to TRBJ1-2, with 10 bases fitting TRBD1. This CDR3 contains 14 residues. CDR1 is SGHAT, CDR2 FQNNGV, per germline. The V and J ends lost 7 bases and 7 bases, in that order; junction bases with no gene match: 9. The CDR3 spells CASTIRTGGAGYTF. The CDR3 nucleotides are TGTGCCAGCACCATCCGGACAGGGGGGGCTGGCTACACCTTC.

This rearrangement joins TRBV7-9 to TRBJ1-3; no reliable D call. V lost 1 base and J lost 0, with 7 bases in between. Looked up from germline, CDR1 is SEHNR and CDR2 is FQNEAQ (reference sequence). The CDR3 sequence is 15 residues long. This chain's CDR3 is CASSLVGDSGNTIYF. The DNA for the CDR3 is TGTGCCAGCAGCTTAGTGGGAGACTCTGGAAACACCATATATTTT.

The chain combines TRBV30 with TRBJ1-2, with D perhaps matching TRBD1 (6 bases). The CDR3 is made up of 13 amino acids. V was shortened by 5 bases and J by 3 bases, with 13 bases between the two germline ends. Germline V gene data show CDR1 as GTSNPN and CDR2 as SVGIG (reference sequence). For the CDR3, the DNA is TGTGCCTGGCTAGGACAGCCATACTATGGCTACACCTTC. It codes for CAWLGQPYYGYTF.

The chain links TRBV30 to TRBJ2-1; weak D call: TRBD2 (6 bases). This CDR3 comprises 12 residues. The V and J ends lost 0 bases and 9 bases respectively, with 9 bases between them. Looked up from germline, CDR1 is GTSNPN and CDR2 is SVGIG (reference sequence). CDR3 residues: CAWSVLGGEQFF. Here the CDR3 DNA reads TGTGCCTGGAGTGTACTGGGGGGTGAGCAGTTCTTC.

This clone occurred once. The CDR3 spells CASTSPTTQYF. The CDR3 DNA sequence: TGTGCCAGCACCTCCCCAACGACGCAGTATTTT. The chain has TRBV28 and TRBJ2-3; no clear D. Per the germline V gene, CDR1 is MDHEN and CDR2 is SYDVKM. V dropped 7 bases and J dropped 9 bases, with 11 bases sitting between them. The CDR3 has 11 residues. The entire variable domain, with the rest obtained from reference TRBV28 and TRBJ2-3, is as follows: DVKVTQSSRYLVKRTGEKVFLECVQDMDHENMFWYRQDPGLGLRLIYFSYDVKMKEKGDIPEGYSVSREKKERFSLILESASTNQTSMYLCASTSPTTQYFGPGTRLTVL.

The rearrangement uses TRBV28 and TRBJ1-2; 7 bases match TRBD1. Germline V gene data show CDR1 as MDHEN and CDR2 as SYDVKM. This CDR3 has 11 amino acids. The J segment lost 8 bases and the V segment lost 5 bases, leaving 2 bases of the junction unmatched. CDR3 in DNA: TGTGCCAGCAGTCCGGGACAGGGCTACACCTTC. Protein: CASSPGQGYTF.

This clone is a singleton in its sample. This chain uses TRBV6-1 with TRBJ1-1; TRBD1 aligns across 9 bases. The CDR3 totals 15 residues. Germline V CDR1 and CDR2: MNHNS, SASEGT. V trimming: 4 bases; J trimming: 4 bases; junction bases outside the gene matches: 7. CDR3 sequence reads: CASSGGTGWFTEAFF. In DNA, the CDR3 is TGTGCCAGCAGTGGGGGGACAGGGTGGTTCACTGAAGCTTTCTTT.

This chain uses TRBV5-4 with TRBJ1-1; D uncertain. Germline CDR1 is SGHNT and CDR2 is YYREEE (reference sequence). The CDR3 is made up of 14 amino acids. Trimming pared 0 bases from V and 5 bases from J, leaving 11 bases between. The CDR3 reads CASSLVDGGTEAFF. For the CDR3, the DNA is TGTGCCAGCAGCTTGGTGGACGGCGGGACTGAAGCTTTCTTT.

The chain couples TRBV7-2 to TRBJ2-7; no clear D gene. With 2 bases removed from V and 6 bases from J, the gap between germline ends came to 5 bases. In germline, CDR1 is SGHTA, CDR2 FQGNSA. The CDR3 loop spans 11 amino acids. This CDR3 is CASSLYVEQYF. The CDR3 nucleotides are TGTGCCAGCAGCTTATACGTCGAGCAGTACTTC.

V is TRBV28 and J is TRBJ2-7, with D tentatively TRBD1 or TRBD2 (5 bases each). The CDR3 covers 13 residues. Germline CDR1 reads MDHEN; CDR2 reads SYDVKM. Trimming cost V 3 bases and J 9 bases, with 15 bases left between them. The CDR3 nucleotides are TGTGCCAGCAGTTTTGGCAGGGACGTTGCGCAGTACTTC. Amino acid sequence: CASSFGRDVAQYF. Complete variable domain (other parts from reference TRBV28 and TRBJ2-7): DVKVTQSSRYLVKRTGEKVFLECVQDMDHENMFWYRQDPGLGLRLIYFSYDVKMKEKGDIPEGYSVSREKKERFSLILESASTNQTSMYLCASSFGRDVAQYFGPGTRLTVT.

This clone was counted a single time. The chain uses TRBV6-1 and TRBJ1-3; D unresolved. The CDR3 consists of 14 residues. Germline V gene lookup returns CDR1 MNHNS and CDR2 SASEGT. V lost 6 bases and J lost 2, with 11 bases in between. The CDR3 spells CASSERWPGNTIYF. CDR3 nucleotide sequence: TGTGCCAGCAGCGAGAGGTGGCCTGGAAACACCATATATTTT.

The gene calls are TRBV7-2 and TRBJ2-5; D is perhaps TRBD2 (6 bases). The CDR3 is made up of 15 amino acids. Germline-derived CDR1 and CDR2 are SGHTA and FQGNSA. Trimming removed 5 bases at V and 4 bases at J, with 17 bases between. The CDR3 DNA reads TGTGCCAGCAGCCCCTACATGTTGGGGGGAGAGACCCAGTACTTC. Translating it yields CASSPYMLGGETQYF.

The V gene is TRBV5-4, the J gene TRBJ2-5; possibly TRBD2 for D (5 bases). V lost 0 bases, J lost 5 bases, and 11 bases lay in between. This CDR3 is built from 14 residues. The V gene's germline CDR1 is SGHNT and CDR2 YYREEE (reference sequence). The CDR3 sequence: CASSLGLSGETQYF. The CDR3 DNA reads as TGTGCCAGCAGCTTGGGGTTGAGCGGTGAGACCCAGTACTTC.

The chain joins TRBV29-1 to TRBJ2-1, with unresolved D. This CDR3 is 15 amino acids long. CDR1 is SQVTM and CDR2 is ANQGSEA in the germline V gene. V gave up 3 bases and J gave up 5 bases, with 17 bases separating them. The CDR3 DNA reads as TGCAGCGTTGATAGAGCCGGCCGACGAGACAATGAGCAGTTCTTC. This encodes CSVDRAGRRDNEQFF.

The chain has TRBV27 and TRBJ1-1; D is ambiguous. Between the trimmed V and J ends, which lost 7 bases and 2 bases, there was a span of 5 bases. The germline CDR1 and CDR2 sequences are MNHEY and SMNVEV (reference sequence). The CDR3 sequence is 11 residues long. The CDR3, as DNA: TGTGCCAGCACCGGAAACACTGAAGCTTTCTTT. This codes for CASTGNTEAFF.

This clone was picked up one time. This chain connects TRBV2 to TRBJ2-5; 7 bases fit TRBD2. After removal of 9 bases from V and 4 bases from J, the junction contained 14 bases not matched to a gene. CDR1 SNHLY and CDR2 FYNNEI come from the germline V gene. This CDR3 spans 15 amino acids. CDR3 sequence reads: CASTDRGGSSETQYF. The CDR3 DNA sequence: TGTGCCAGTACTGATCGCGGGGGAAGCTCAGAGACCCAGTACTTC.

The V and J genes are TRBV18 and TRBJ2-7; TRBD1 agrees at 10 bases. Per the germline V gene, CDR1 is KGHSH and CDR2 is LQKENI. The CDR3 is 15 residues long. With 3 bases clipped from V and 4 bases from J, the junction kept 6 bases outside the gene matches. The CDR3 loop is CASSPGTGVKYEQYF. In nucleotides, the CDR3 is TGTGCCAGCTCACCTGGGACAGGGGTGAAGTACGAGCAGTACTTC.

J is TRBJ1-2 and V is TRBV5-6; 10 bases match TRBD1. Germline CDR1 SGHDT, CDR2 YYEEEE. The CDR3 spans 15 residues. V trimming: 4 bases; J trimming: 2 bases; junction bases outside the gene matches: 5. The CDR3 coding sequence is TGTGCCAGCAGCACTCCGGGACAGGGGAACTATGGCTACACCTTC. Residues: CASSTPGQGNYGYTF.